This TCR beta chain was documented in a study of cytomegalovirus exposure and HLA in healthy donors. Turning to the study itself: Of all 400 or so donors who were genotyped, 81% belonged to the Caucasian-associated ancestry cluster.

V gave up 5 bases and J gave up 5 bases, with 18 bases separating them. CDR3 length equals 15 residues. CDR1 is SGHAT and CDR2 is FQNNGV in the germline V gene. At the time of sampling, donors were nominally healthy, though unrecorded immune exposures were likely. Primers: 60 Vbeta forward and 13 Jbeta reverse. Sequenced by immunoSEQ multiplex PCR; TCRdb stores in-frame clones only, minus some. The sample includes some 200,000 clones, over 75% of them seen just once. Sequencing input: PBMCs. This chain uses TRBV11-2 with TRBJ1-1; the D gene is possibly TRBD1 (6 bases). The receptor's source is a man aged 35-49 years in good health and CMV-seropositive. This CDR3 is CASSRPQGPSTEAFF. In DNA form, the CDR3 reads TGTGCCAGCAGCCGGCCCCAGGGGCCGAGTACTGAAGCTTTCTTT.